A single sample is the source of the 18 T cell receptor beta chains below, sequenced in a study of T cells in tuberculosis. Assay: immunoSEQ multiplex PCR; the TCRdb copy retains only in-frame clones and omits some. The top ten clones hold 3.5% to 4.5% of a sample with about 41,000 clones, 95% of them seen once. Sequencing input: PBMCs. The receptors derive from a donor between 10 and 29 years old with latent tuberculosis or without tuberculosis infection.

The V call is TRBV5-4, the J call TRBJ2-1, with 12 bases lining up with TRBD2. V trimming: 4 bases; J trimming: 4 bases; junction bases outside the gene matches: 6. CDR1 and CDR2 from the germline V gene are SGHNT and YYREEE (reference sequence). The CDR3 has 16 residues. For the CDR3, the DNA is TGTGCCAGCAGCGCGGGCCTAGCGGGGGGGTACAATGAGCAGTTCTTC. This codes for CASSAGLAGGYNEQFF.

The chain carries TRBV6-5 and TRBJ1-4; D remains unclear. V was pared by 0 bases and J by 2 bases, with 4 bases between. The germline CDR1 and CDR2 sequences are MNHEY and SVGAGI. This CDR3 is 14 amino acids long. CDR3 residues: CASSYSQTNEKLFF. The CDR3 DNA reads TGTGCCAGCAGTTACTCCCAGACTAATGAAAAACTGTTTTTT.

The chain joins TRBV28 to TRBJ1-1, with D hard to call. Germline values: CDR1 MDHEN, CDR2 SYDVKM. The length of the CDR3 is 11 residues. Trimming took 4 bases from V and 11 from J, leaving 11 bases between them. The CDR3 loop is CASSSYPRAFF. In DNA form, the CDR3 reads TGTGCCAGCAGTTCTTACCCTCGGGCTTTCTTT. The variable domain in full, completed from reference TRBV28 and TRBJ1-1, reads DVKVTQSSRYLVKRTGEKVFLECVQDMDHENMFWYRQDPGLGLRLIYFSYDVKMKEKGDIPEGYSVSREKKERFSLILESASTNQTSMYLCASSSYPRAFFGQGTRLTVV.

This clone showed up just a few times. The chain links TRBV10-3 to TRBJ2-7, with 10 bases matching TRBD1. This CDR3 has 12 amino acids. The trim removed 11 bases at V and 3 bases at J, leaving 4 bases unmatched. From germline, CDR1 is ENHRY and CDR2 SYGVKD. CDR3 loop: CAAGTGDYEQYF. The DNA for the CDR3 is TGTGCCGCCGGGACAGGGGACTACGAGCAGTACTTC.

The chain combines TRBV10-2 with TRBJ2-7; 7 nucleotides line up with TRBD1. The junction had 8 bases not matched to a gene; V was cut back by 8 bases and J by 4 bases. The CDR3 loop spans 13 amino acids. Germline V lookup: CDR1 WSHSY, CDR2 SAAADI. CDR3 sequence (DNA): TGCGCCAGCTCCGGGACAGTAGATTACGAGCAGTACTTC. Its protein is CASSGTVDYEQYF.

In DNA, the CDR3 is TGTGCCAGCAGTCCCTGGAGAGATAGCAATCAGCCCCAGCATTTT. Its translation is CASSPWRDSNQPQHF. The chain has TRBV27 and TRBJ1-5; D not resolved. Trimming stripped 5 bases from V and 0 bases from J, with 11 bases between. The CDR3 sequence is 15 residues long. CDR1 and CDR2 (germline): MNHEY, SMNVEV (reference sequence).

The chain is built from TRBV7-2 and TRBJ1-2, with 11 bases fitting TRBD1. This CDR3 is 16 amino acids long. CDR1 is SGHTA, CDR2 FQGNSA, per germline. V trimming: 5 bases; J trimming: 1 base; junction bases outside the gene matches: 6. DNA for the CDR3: TGTGCCAGCAGCCTATGGACAGGGGGCATTAACTATGGCTACACCTTC. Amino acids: CASSLWTGGINYGYTF.

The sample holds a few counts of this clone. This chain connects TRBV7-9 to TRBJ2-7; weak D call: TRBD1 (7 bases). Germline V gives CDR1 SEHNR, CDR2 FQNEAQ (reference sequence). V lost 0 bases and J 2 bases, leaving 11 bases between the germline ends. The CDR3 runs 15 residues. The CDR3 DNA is TGTGCCAGCAGCTTAGCGGCAGGGGGGACCTACGAGCAGTACTTC. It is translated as CASSLAAGGTYEQYF. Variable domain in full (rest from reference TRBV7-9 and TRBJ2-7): DTGVSQNPRHKITKRGQNVTFRCDPISEHNRLYWYRQTLGQGPEFLTYFQNEAQLEKSRLLSDRFSAERPKGSFSTLEIQRTEQGDSAMYLCASSLAAGGTYEQYFGPGTRLTVT.

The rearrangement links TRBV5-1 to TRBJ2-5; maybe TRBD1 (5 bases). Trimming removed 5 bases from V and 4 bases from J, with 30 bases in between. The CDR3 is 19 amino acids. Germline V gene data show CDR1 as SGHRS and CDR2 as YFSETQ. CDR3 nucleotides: TGCGCCAGCAGTTTGACGACACCCCCGGGCTCCGAAAGGGGAGAGACCCAGTACTTC. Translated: CASSLTTPPGSERGETQYF.

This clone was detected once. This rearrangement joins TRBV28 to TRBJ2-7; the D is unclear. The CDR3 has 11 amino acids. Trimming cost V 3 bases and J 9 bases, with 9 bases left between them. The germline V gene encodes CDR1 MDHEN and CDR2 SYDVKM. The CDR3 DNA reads TGTGCCAGCAGTTTCCACAATTGGCAGTACTTC. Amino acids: CASSFHNWQYF. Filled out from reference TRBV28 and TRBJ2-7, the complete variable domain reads DVKVTQSSRYLVKRTGEKVFLECVQDMDHENMFWYRQDPGLGLRLIYFSYDVKMKEKGDIPEGYSVSREKKERFSLILESASTNQTSMYLCASSFHNWQYFGPGTRLTVT.

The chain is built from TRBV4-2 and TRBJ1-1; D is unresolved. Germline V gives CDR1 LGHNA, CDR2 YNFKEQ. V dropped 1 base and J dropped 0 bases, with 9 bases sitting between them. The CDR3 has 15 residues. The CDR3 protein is CASSQGRGMNTEAFF. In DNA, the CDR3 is TGTGCCAGCAGCCAAGGCCGGGGAATGAACACTGAAGCTTTCTTT.

The CDR3 bases are TGTGCCAGCAGTTTCCGGAGCTCCTACGAGCAGTACTTC. It encodes CASSFRSSYEQYF. V gene TRBV27 combines with J gene TRBJ2-7; D call uncertain. The CDR3 length is 13 residues. Trimming removed 3 bases at V and 0 bases at J, with 6 bases between. Germline V gene lookup returns CDR1 MNHEY and CDR2 SMNVEV (reference sequence).

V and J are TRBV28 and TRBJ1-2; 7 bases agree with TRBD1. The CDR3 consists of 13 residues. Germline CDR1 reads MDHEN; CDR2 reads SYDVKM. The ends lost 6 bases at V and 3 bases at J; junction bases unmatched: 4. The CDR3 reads CASRQGEDYGYTF. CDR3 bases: TGTGCCAGCAGGCAGGGGGAAGACTATGGCTACACCTTC.

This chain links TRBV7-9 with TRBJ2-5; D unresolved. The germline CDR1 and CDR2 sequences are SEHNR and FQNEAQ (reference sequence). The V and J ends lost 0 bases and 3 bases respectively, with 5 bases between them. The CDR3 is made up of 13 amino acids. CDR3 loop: CASSLALEETQYF. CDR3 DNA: TGTGCCAGCAGCTTAGCATTAGAAGAGACCCAGTACTTC.

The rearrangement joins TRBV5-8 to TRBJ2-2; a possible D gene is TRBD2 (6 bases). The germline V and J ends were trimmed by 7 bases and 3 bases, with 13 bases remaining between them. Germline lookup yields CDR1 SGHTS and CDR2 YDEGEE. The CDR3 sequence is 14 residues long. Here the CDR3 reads CASQRRGYTGELFF. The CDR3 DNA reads TGTGCCAGCCAAAGGAGGGGCTACACCGGGGAGCTGTTTTTT. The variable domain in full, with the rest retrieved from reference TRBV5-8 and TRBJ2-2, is EAGVTQSPTHLIKTRGQQATLRCSPISGHTSVYWYQQALGLGLQFLLWYDEGEERNRGNFPPRFSGRQFPNYSSELNVNALELEDSALYLCASQRRGYTGELFFGEGSRLTVL.

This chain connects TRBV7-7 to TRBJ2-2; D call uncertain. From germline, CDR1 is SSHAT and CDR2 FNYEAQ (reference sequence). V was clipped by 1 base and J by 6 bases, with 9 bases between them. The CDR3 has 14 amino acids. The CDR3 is CASSLDSFAGELFF. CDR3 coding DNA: TGTGCCAGCAGCTTAGATTCGTTCGCCGGGGAGCTGTTTTTT.

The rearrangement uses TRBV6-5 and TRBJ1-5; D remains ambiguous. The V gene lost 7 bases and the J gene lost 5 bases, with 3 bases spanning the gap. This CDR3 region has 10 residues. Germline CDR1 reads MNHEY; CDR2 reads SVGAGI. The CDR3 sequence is CASTDQPQHF. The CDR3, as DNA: TGTGCCAGCACAGATCAGCCCCAGCATTTT.

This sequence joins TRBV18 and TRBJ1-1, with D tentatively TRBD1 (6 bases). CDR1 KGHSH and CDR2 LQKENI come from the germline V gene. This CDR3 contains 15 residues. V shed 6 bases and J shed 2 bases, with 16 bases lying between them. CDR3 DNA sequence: TGTGCCAGCTCCAACAGGGAGGGGATCAACACTGAAGCTTTCTTT. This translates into CASSNREGINTEAFF.